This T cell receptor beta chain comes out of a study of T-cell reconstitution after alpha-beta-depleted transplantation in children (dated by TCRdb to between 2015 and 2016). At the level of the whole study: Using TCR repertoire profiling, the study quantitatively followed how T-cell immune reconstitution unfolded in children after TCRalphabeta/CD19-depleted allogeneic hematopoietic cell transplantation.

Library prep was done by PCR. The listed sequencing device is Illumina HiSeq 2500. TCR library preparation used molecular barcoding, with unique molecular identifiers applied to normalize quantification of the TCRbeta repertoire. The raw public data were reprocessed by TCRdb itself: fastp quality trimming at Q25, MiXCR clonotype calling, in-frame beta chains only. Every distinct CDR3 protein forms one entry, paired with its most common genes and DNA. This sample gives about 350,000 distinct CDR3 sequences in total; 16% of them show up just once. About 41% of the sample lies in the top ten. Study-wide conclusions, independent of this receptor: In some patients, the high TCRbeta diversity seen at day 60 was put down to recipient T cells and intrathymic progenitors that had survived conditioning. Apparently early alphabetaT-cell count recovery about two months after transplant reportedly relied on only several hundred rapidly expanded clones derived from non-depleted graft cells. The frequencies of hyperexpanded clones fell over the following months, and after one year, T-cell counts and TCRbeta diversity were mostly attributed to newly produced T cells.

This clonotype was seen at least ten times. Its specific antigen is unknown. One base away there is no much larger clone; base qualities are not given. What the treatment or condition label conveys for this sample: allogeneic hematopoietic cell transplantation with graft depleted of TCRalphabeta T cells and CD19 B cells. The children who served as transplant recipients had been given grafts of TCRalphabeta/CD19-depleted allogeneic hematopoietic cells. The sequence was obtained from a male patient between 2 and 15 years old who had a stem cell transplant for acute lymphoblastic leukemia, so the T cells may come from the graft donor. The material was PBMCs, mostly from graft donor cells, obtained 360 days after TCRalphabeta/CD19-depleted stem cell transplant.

The DNA is TGTGCCAGCAGTTCCCTTACCGACAGACTGAGCTCCTACGAGCAGTACTTC. It specifies CASSSLTDRLSSYEQYF. The V and J segments used are TRBV28 and TRBJ2-7; TRBD1 is perhaps the D gene, given 5 matching bases. From the cysteine up to the phenylalanine, the CDR3 has a length of 17 residues. Of all the DNA, just the CDR3 is kept, 51 bases in frame from base 1. CDR1 and CDR2, per the germline V gene, are MDHEN and SYDVKM. Deletion took 4 bases off V and 0 bases off J, with a span of 19 bases between the germline ends. The entire variable domain, with the stretches around the CDR3 drawn from the reference TRBV28 and TRBJ2-7 proteins, is DVKVTQSSRYLVKRTGEKVFLECVQDMDHENMFWYRQDPGLGLRLIYFSYDVKMKEKGDIPEGYSVSREKKERFSLILESASTNQTSMYLCASSSLTDRLSSYEQYFGPGTRLTVT.